This T cell receptor (beta chain) was captured in a study of cytomegalovirus exposure and HLA in healthy donors. Overall study results and limits: Accurate predictions that matched the HLA-A and HLA-B alleles of most subjects were reportedly made from TCR beta sequences.

The PCR contained 60 Vbeta and 13 Jbeta primers. TCRdb keeps only in-frame clones here, not all; method: immunoSEQ multiplex PCR. The table shows 150,000 to 200,000 clones, with around 81% occurring only once. About this clone itself: Its antigen remains unknown.

Losses at the gene ends were 5 bases for V and 2 bases for J; bases not matched to a gene: 8. Germline assignment: CDR1 MNHEY and CDR2 SMNVEV (reference sequence). CDR3 length equals 16 residues. The chain employs TRBV27 and TRBJ2-3; 9 bases map to TRBD2. Sequencing used PBMCs. This clonotype was sampled from a man between 18 and 29 years old in good health and CMV-seronegative. The CDR3 DNA reads TGTGCCAGCAGTCGCCAGACTAGCGGACACACAGATACGCAGTATTTT. Protein: CASSRQTSGHTDTQYF.